The 19 T cell receptor beta chains below come from one sample, sequenced in a study of blood T cell repertoires in COVID-19. Profiling relied on immunoSEQ multiplex PCR, and the TCRdb table lists in-frame clones only, not all of them. The table includes around 160,000 clones, approximately 90% detected once. The specimen sequenced was peripheral blood. Receptors were obtained from a man in his late teens or twenties with acute or convalescent COVID-19.

This clone was observed once. This chain links TRBV12-3 or TRBV12-4 with TRBJ2-1; TRBD2 agrees at 8 bases. With 6 bases clipped from V and 8 bases from J, the junction kept 6 bases outside the gene matches. CDR3 size: 13 residues. CDR3 region: CASRRLASDEQFF. The CDR3 region has the DNA TGTGCCAGCAGGAGACTAGCGAGCGATGAGCAGTTCTTC.

Here the CDR3 reads CATRGGYNEKLFF. The CDR3 coding sequence is TGTGCCACCCGCGGGGGATATAATGAAAAACTGTTTTTT. The chain carries TRBV6-5 and TRBJ1-4; TRBD1 is a possible D gene (5 bases). The CDR3 spans 13 residues. The V gene's germline CDR1 is MNHEY and CDR2 SVGAGI. Trimming took off 10 bases at V and 4 bases at J, with 13 bases between the two ends.

The V and J genes are TRBV5-5 and TRBJ1-1; D is undetermined. Germline CDR1 SGHKS, CDR2 YYEKEE (reference sequence). V lost 0 bases and J lost 4, with 13 bases in between. The CDR3 sequence is 15 residues long. CDR3 nucleotides: TGTGCCAGCAGCTTGGTGGCTCACGAGGGCACTGAAGCTTTCTTT. Protein: CASSLVAHEGTEAFF.

This clone was counted a few times. This chain joins TRBV9 and TRBJ2-3; 8 bases map to TRBD2. V dropped 0 bases and J dropped 3; count of bases not matched to a gene: 6. This CDR3 has 16 residues. The germline V gene has CDR1 SGDLS and CDR2 YYNGEE. Here the CDR3 reads CASSVGSGGRTDTQYF. The CDR3 region has the DNA TGTGCCAGCAGCGTAGGGTCGGGCGGGAGGACAGATACGCAGTATTTT.

This sequence joins TRBV4-1 and TRBJ1-2, with D possibly TRBD1 on 6 matching bases. Germline CDR1 and CDR2: MGHRA and YSYEKL. The CDR3 spans 16 residues. V was shortened by 0 bases and J by 5 bases, with 16 bases between the two germline ends. The CDR3 DNA is TGCGCCAGCAGCCAAGATCTGGGGGGGGCATCTTATGGCTACACCTTC. This codes for CASSQDLGGASYGYTF.

The chain recombines TRBV5-1 with TRBJ2-7, with 7 bases aligning to TRBD1. Germline CDR1 SGHRS, CDR2 YFSETQ. CDR3 length: 14 amino acids. Germline trimming cut 3 bases from V and 3 bases from J; bases unmatched to any gene: 6. CDR3 coding DNA: TGCGCCAGCAGCTCCACCGGGACAGACTACGAGCAGTACGTC. Residues: CASSSTGTDYEQYV.

Note on this clone: An end of the junction differs from the germline gene, which may be a read error. The chain combines TRBV6-1 with TRBJ2-7; D is ambiguous. The CDR3 consists of 10 residues. The germline gives CDR1 MNHNS, CDR2 SASEGT. This CDR3 reads CASSEWALDF. CDR3 DNA: TGTGCCAGCAGTGAGTGGGCCCTGGACTTC.

The chain couples TRBV18 to TRBJ2-4, with D perhaps matching TRBD2 (8 bases). The CDR3 sequence is 16 residues long. The germline V and J ends were trimmed by 0 bases and 5 bases, with 14 bases remaining between them. CDR1 and CDR2 from the germline V gene are KGHSH and LQKENI. The CDR3: CASSPPGRGHENIQYF. CDR3 DNA: TGTGCCAGCTCACCACCCGGGAGGGGGCATGAAAACATTCAGTACTTC.

Notes on this clone: Within the sample, other DNA sequences also encode this same CDR3. The chain has TRBV6-5 and TRBJ2-7, with 9 positions matching TRBD1. The ends lost 0 bases at V and 3 bases at J; junction bases unmatched: 0. The CDR3 has 14 residues. Germline V gene data show CDR1 as MNHEY and CDR2 as SVGAGI. The CDR3 DNA reads TGTGCCAGCAGTTACTCGGGACAGGGCTACGAGCAGTACTTC. As protein: CASSYSGQGYEQYF.

The chain joins TRBV18 to TRBJ1-4, with 7 bases matching TRBD1. This CDR3 comprises 16 residues. Germline V gives CDR1 KGHSH, CDR2 LQKENI. Unmatched junction bases numbered 6, after V lost 3 bases and J lost 2 bases. CDR3 in amino acids: CASSPSTGKTNEKLFF. The CDR3 DNA reads TGTGCCAGCTCACCTTCGACAGGGAAGACTAATGAAAAACTGTTTTTT.

About this clone itself: At the DNA level, this CDR3 is encoded by other sequences in the same sample as well. The rearrangement uses TRBV6-5 and TRBJ1-6, with D hard to call. With 6 bases removed from V and 7 bases from J, the gap between germline ends came to 7 bases. The CDR3 consists of 12 residues. Germline V gives CDR1 MNHEY, CDR2 SVGAGI. The CDR3 nucleotides read TGTGCCAGCAGAACGGGGAATTCACCCCTCCACTTT. As protein: CASRTGNSPLHF.

This sequence joins TRBV9 and TRBJ1-5, with D hard to call. This CDR3 is built from 14 residues. Germline values: CDR1 SGDLS, CDR2 YYNGEE. The V and J ends lost 0 bases and 5 bases respectively, with 9 bases between them. DNA for the CDR3: TGTGCCAGCAGCGTAGATTCCGGTTATCAGCCCCAGCATTTT. Protein product: CASSVDSGYQPQHF.

This clone turned up a few times. The gene calls are TRBV5-1 and TRBJ2-2, with TRBD2 identical over 7 bases. The V gene's germline CDR1 is SGHRS and CDR2 YFSETQ. The CDR3 runs 15 residues. J lost 4 bases, V lost 0 bases, and 3 bases had no gene match. CDR3 nucleotide sequence: TGCGCCAGCAGCTTGGCCGGGGGGATCACCGGGGAGCTGTTTTTT. It is translated as CASSLAGGITGELFF.

J is TRBJ1-2 and V is TRBV10-3, with no clear D. CDR3 length: 13 residues. V dropped 0 bases and J dropped 5 bases, with 7 bases sitting between them. From germline, CDR1 is ENHRY and CDR2 SYGVKD. CDR3 coding DNA: TGTGCCATCAGTGAGTCGGGAGAGTATGGCTACACCTTC. Translation gives CAISESGEYGYTF.

The chain combines TRBV5-5 with TRBJ1-2; 9 nucleotides line up with TRBD1. V trimming: 4 bases; J trimming: 4 bases; junction bases outside the gene matches: 20. Germline CDR1 reads SGHKS; CDR2 reads YYEKEE (reference sequence). The CDR3 is made up of 19 amino acids. The CDR3 bases are TGTGCCAGCAGCATCGCCCAAATGGGACAGGGTTATTCGATCTATGGCTACACCTTC. This sequence encodes CASSIAQMGQGYSIYGYTF.

This sequence joins TRBV19 and TRBJ1-1; 7 nucleotides match TRBD1. V lost 4 bases, J lost 0 bases, and 5 bases stayed unmatched. Per germline, CDR1 LNHDA and CDR2 SQIVND (reference sequence). This CDR3 comprises 15 residues. This CDR3 is CASSTLTGLNTEAFF. The CDR3 DNA reads as TGTGCCAGTAGTACCCTGACAGGGCTGAACACTGAAGCTTTCTTT.

This sequence joins TRBV4-1 and TRBJ1-2; 9 nucleotides match TRBD1. V lost 0 bases and J lost 1; bases outside the gene matches: 6. The CDR3 consists of 17 residues. In germline, CDR1 is MGHRA, CDR2 YSYEKL. The CDR3 loop is CASSQDGEDRGNYGYTF. CDR3 coding DNA: TGCGCCAGCAGCCAAGATGGAGAGGACAGGGGTAACTATGGCTACACCTTC.

The chain combines TRBV4-1 with TRBJ2-3; 9 bases align to TRBD2. CDR3 size: 18 residues. Per the germline V gene, CDR1 is MGHRA and CDR2 is YSYEKL. V lost 5 bases to trimming and J lost 2 bases; unmatched junction nucleotides: 14. The CDR3, as DNA: TGCGCCAGCAGCAAAGTCCCTCCCGCGGGGGGGTACACAGATACGCAGTATTTT. Translation: CASSKVPPAGGYTDTQYF.

V is TRBV10-3 and J is TRBJ2-5; possibly TRBD2 for D (6 bases). Germline V gene sequence: CDR1 ENHRY, CDR2 SYGVKD. Trimming removed 3 bases at V and 1 base at J, with 9 bases between. This CDR3 is built from 14 residues. The CDR3 loop is CAISDREIQETQYF. The CDR3 nucleotides read TGTGCCATCAGTGATCGGGAGATCCAAGAGACCCAGTACTTC.